Described below is a single TCR beta chain sequence and its context. It was with 60 Vbeta and 13 Jbeta primers that the PCR ran. Sequencing used immunoSEQ multiplex PCR; TCRdb keeps in-frame clones, though not all of them. The table lists some 160,000 clones, around four fifths of them singletons, with roughly 1.4% in the top ten. This sample is part of a study of cytomegalovirus exposure and HLA in healthy donors. Trimming removed 3 bases from V and 2 bases from J; junction bases left unmatched: 6. Germline V lookup: CDR1 SGHVS, CDR2 FNYEAQ. The CDR3 is 16 amino acids. The specimen was PBMCs. This receptor was obtained from a woman aged 25-40 years in good health and CMV-seronegative. This rearrangement joins TRBV7-6 to TRBJ2-2, with 7 bases identical to TRBD1. The CDR3 nucleotides are TGTGCCAGCAGCTTTCGCGGACAGGCAAACACCGGGGAGCTGTTTTTT. Translated, it gives CASSFRGQANTGELFF.